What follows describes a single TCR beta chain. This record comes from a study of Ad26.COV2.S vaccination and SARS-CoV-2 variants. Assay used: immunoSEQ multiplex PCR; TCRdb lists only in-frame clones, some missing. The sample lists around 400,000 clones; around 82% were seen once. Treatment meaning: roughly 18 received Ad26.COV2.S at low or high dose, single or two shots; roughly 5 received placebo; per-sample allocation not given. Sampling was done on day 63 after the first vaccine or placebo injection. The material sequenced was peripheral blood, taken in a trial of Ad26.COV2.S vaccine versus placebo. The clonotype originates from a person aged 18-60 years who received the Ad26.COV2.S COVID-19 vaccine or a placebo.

The CDR3 coding sequence is TGTGCCAGCTCTGCAGGGACACCCATTTTCATTGGAAACACCATATATTTT. It specifies CASSAGTPIFIGNTIYF. V is TRBV7-2 and J is TRBJ1-3, with TRBD1 as a possible D gene (6 bases). Germline V gene lookup returns CDR1 SGHTA and CDR2 FQGNSA. V lost 8 bases to trimming and J lost 3 bases, with 23 bases between them. The CDR3 spans 17 residues.